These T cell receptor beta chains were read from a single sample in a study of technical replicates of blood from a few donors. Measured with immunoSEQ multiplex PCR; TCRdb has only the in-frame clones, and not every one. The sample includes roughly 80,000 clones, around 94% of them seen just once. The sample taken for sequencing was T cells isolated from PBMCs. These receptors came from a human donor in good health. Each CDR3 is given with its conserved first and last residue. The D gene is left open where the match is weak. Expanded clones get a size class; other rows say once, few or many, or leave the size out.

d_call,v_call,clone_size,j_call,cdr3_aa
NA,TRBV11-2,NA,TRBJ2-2,CASPGATWNTGELFF
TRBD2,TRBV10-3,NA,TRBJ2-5,CAISDSSGTSGREETQYF
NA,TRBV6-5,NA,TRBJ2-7,CASSRSTGIHEQYF
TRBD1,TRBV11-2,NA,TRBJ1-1,CASSLERGQEAFF
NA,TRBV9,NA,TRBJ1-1,CASSPGQGRNTEAFF
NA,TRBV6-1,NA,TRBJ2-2,CASSGSQNTGELFF
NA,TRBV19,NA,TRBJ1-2,CASSMRSGGYTF
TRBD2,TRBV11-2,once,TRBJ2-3,CASRRLAGTDLGTDTQYF
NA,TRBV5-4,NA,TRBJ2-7,CASSYGSLNEQYF
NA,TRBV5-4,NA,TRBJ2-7,CASSLGTATYEQYF
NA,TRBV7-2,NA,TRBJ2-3,CASSLFGGSTDTQYF
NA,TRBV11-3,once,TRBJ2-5,CASSFRGQETQYF
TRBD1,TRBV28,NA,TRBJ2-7,CASSLEGAGEQYF
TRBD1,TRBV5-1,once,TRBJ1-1,CASSIGQGEYTEAFF
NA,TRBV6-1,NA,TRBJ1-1,CASSEEGIRNTEAFF
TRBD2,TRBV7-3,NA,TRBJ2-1,CASSLGAGGYNEQFF
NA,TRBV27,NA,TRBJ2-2,CASSLLRVSGELFF
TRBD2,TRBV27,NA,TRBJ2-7,CASRWGGLFNEQYF
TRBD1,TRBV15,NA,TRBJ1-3,CATSRPGDSYSFSGNTIYF
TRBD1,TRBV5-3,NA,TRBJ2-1,CARTHVGGQGSYNEQFF
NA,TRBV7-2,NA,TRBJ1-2,CASSPRTEGYTF
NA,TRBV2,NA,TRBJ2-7,CASSLDSHLGGYEQYF
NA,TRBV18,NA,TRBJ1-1,CASLPSRENTEAFF
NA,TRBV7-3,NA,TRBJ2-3,CASSAGSYFTDTQYF
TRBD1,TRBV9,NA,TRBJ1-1,CASSVGQTGGAGAFF
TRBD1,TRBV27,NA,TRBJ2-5,CASSPPYSGQGTETQYF